This entry concerns a single T cell receptor beta chain. Its cognate antigen is unknown. Molecules of cDNA were individually given unique molecular identifiers that were attached to them. TCRdb re-derived calls from the 5' RACE reads in MiXCR, one entry per CDR3 protein. The sample lists 50,000 or so distinct CDR3 sequences; roughly 13% were seen once. The V segment lost 6 bases and the J segment 7 bases; nucleotides outside the gene matches: 4. The CDR3 is made up of 11 amino acids. Germline V gene sequence: CDR1 DFQATT, CDR2 SNEGSKA (reference sequence). The sample belongs to a study of early T cells in non-severe SARS-CoV-2 infection. Study summary: Bulk RNA from unsorted whole blood was sequenced; chains were unpaired.

Broader study findings: VDJdb-based annotation leaned toward anti-spike CD8 responses and missed private and CD4 specificities.

The sequencing sample was made of whole blood. The genes are TRBV20-1 and TRBJ2-3, with 7 positions matching TRBD1. This receptor was taken from an adult who was a healthcare worker with PCR-confirmed SARS-CoV-2 infection or an uninfected control (not recorded which). CDR3 loop: CSAGTANTQYF. The CDR3 nucleotides are TGCAGTGCCGGGACAGCCAATACGCAGTATTTT.